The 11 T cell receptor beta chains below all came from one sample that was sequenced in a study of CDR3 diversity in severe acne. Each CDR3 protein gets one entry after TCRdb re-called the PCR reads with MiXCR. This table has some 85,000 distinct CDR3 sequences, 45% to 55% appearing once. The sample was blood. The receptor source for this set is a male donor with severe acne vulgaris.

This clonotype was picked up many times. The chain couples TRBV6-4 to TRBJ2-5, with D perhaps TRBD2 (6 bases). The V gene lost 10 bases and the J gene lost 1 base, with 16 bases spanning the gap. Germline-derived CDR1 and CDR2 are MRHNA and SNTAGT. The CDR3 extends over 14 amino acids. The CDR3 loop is CANPFSGVQETQYF. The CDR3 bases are TGTGCCAATCCATTTAGCGGCGTCCAAGAGACCCAGTACTTC.

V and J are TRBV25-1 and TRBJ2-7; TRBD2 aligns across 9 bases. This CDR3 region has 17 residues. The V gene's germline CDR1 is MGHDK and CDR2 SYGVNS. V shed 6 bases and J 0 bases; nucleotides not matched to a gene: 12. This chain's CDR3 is CASSLASGNIPSYEQYF. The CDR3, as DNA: TGTGCCAGCAGCTTAGCTAGCGGGAACATACCCTCCTACGAGCAGTACTTC.

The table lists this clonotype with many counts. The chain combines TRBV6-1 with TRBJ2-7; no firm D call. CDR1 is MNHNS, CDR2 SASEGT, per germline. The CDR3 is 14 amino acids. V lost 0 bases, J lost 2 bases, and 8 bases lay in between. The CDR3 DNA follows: TGTGCCAGCAGTGAAGCCGGGTGGACCTACGAGCAGTACGTC. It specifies CASSEAGWTYEQYV.

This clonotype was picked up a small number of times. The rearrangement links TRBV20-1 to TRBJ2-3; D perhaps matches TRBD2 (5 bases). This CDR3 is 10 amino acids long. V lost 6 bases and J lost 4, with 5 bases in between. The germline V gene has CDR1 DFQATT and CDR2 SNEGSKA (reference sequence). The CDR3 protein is CSAGADTQYF. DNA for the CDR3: TGCAGTGCCGGGGCAGATACGCAGTATTTT.

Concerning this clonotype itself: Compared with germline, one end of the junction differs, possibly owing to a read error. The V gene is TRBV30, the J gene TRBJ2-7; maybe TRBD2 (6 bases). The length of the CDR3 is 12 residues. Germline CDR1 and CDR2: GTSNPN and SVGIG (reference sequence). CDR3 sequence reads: CVWTGGTYEQYF. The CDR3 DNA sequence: TGTGTCTGGACCGGAGGGACTTACGAGCAGTACTTC.

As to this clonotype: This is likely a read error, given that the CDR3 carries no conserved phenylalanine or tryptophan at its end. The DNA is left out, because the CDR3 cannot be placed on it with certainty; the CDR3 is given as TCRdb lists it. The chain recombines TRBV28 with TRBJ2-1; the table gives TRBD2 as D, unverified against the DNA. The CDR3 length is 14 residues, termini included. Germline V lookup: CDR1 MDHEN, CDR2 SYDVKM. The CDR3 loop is CASLDGGAYNEQTQ.

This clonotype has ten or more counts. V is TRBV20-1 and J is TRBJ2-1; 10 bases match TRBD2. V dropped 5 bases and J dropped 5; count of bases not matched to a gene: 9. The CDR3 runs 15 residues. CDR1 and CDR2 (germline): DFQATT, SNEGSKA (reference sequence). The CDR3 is CSAEQGLATHNEQFF. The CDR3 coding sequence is TGCAGTGCTGAACAGGGACTAGCGACCCACAATGAGCAGTTCTTC.

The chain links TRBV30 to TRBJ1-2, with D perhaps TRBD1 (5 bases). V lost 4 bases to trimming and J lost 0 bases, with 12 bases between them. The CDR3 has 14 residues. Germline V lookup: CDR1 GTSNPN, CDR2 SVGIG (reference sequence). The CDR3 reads CAWTPGYSNYGYTF. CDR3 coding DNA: TGTGCCTGGACCCCAGGGTATTCTAACTATGGCTACACCTTC.

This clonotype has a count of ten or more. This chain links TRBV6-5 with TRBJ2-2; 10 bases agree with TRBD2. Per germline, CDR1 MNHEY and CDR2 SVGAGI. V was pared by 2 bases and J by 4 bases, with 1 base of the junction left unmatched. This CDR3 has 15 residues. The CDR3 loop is CASSYLAGVTGELFF. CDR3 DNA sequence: TGTGCCAGCAGTTACCTAGCGGGAGTCACCGGGGAGCTGTTTTTT.

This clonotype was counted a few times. CDR3 bases: TGTGCCAGCAGTCCACAGGGGTCCGGACAGCCCCAGCATTTT. The encoded protein is CASSPQGSGQPQHF. V is TRBV6-6 and J is TRBJ1-5; 7 positions match TRBD1. Germline assignment: CDR1 MNHNY and CDR2 SVGAGI (reference sequence). The CDR3 length is 14 residues. Trimming at V came to 5 bases and at J to 7 bases, leaving 8 bases not matched to a gene.

The CDR3 sequence: CAAAPGYSNQPQHF. For the CDR3, the DNA is TGTGCGGCCGCCCCCGGTTATAGCAATCAGCCCCAGCATTTT. The chain links TRBV10-3 to TRBJ1-5; D is undetermined. Germline lookup yields CDR1 ENHRY and CDR2 SYGVKD. The CDR3 has 14 amino acids.